One TCR beta chain is described in this entry. This sample was included in a study of vaccination and CD4 T cells after COVID-19. Study background: For a few convalescent patients, sampling occurred both at day 14 and at days 161 to 241 after vaccination.

TCRdb redid the calling of the PCR reads with MiXCR, one entry per CDR3 protein. The data hold 30,000 or so distinct CDR3 sequences, with approximately 49% observed a single time. Time point in this sample: late sampling 161 to 241 days after vaccination in a few convalescent patients. Germline assignment: CDR1 LNHNV and CDR2 YYDKDF (reference sequence). The CDR3 loop spans 14 amino acids. V lost 1 base to trimming and J lost 5 bases, with 11 bases between them. This chain uses TRBV15 with TRBJ2-5; D gene unclear. This sequence originates from a human donor who had recovered from COVID-19. The input for sequencing was CD4+ T cells from blood, taken about 7 months after SARS-CoV-2 vaccination. The CDR3 DNA is TGTGCCACCAGCAGAGTCCAGTTTGGGGAGACCCAGTACTTC. Protein product: CATSRVQFGETQYF.